Listed below are T cell receptor beta chains from one sample, sequenced in a study of blood T cell repertoires in COVID-19. TCRdb's table, derived via immunoSEQ multiplex PCR, lists solely in-frame clones and lacks some. This table has roughly 260,000 clones, 82% appearing once. Sequencing was done on a sample of peripheral blood. These receptors were taken from an elderly woman with active or convalescent COVID-19. Each CDR3 is given with its conserved first and last residue. D genes are given only for firm matches. Size is omitted from some rows. Given values are once, few, many or a class for expanded clones.

CDR3 length	D gene	V gene	clone size	J gene	CDR3 DNA	CDR3 protein
12	.	TRBV10-2	few	TRBJ2-7	TGCGCCAGCAGTGCTATCTCCTACGAGCAGTACTTC	CASSAISYEQYF
16	TRBD2	TRBV5-1	few	TRBJ2-1	TGCGCCAGCAGCCATTTGACTAGCGGGAGCTACAATGAGCAGTTCTTC	CASSHLTSGSYNEQFF
13	TRBD1	TRBV30	.	TRBJ1-2	TGTGCCTGGAGTGGACAGGGTTGGTATGGCTACACCTTC	CAWSGQGWYGYTF
20	.	TRBV28	.	TRBJ1-2	TGTGCCAGTCTTGGGGCGGCAGGCGCTGGTCTGCTATCCTCTAACTATGGCTACACCTTC	CASLGAAGAGLLSSNYGYTF
13	TRBD2	TRBV10-3	.	TRBJ2-5	TGTGCCATCGGACAAGCGGGGGAAGAGACCCAGTACTTC	CAIGQAGEETQYF
14	.	TRBV18	.	TRBJ1-1	TGTGCCAGCTCAGTAACTAATAGGGGGTCTGAAGCTTTCTTT	CASSVTNRGSEAFF
17	TRBD1	TRBV19	.	TRBJ1-3	TGTGCCAGTATGAAAATATGGACAGGGGCAACTGGAAACACCATATATTTT	CASMKIWTGATGNTIYF
14	.	TRBV28	.	TRBJ1-1	TGTGCCAGCATTGGAGGAGGGACGAACACTGAAGCTTTCTTT	CASIGGGTNTEAFF
15	TRBD1	TRBV5-1	once	TRBJ1-1	TGCGCCAGCAGCTTAGCAGGGGGCGCGGGCACTGAAGCTTTCTTT	CASSLAGGAGTEAFF
15	TRBD1	TRBV5-1	.	TRBJ2-5	TGCGCCAGCAGCGGTGGGACAGGGAAACAAGAGACCCAGTACTTC	CASSGGTGKQETQYF
13	TRBD1	TRBV30	.	TRBJ1-3	TGTGCCTGGAGCAGACAGGGAGGAAACACCATATATTTT	CAWSRQGGNTIYF
16	TRBD1	TRBV5-4	.	TRBJ1-1	TGTGCCAGCAGCTTGGTGGGACAGGTGGGAGACACTGAAGCTTTCTTT	CASSLVGQVGDTEAFF
15	.	TRBV7-6	.	TRBJ1-5	TGTGCCAGCAGCTTACCACAGATTAGCAATCAGCCCCAGCATTTT	CASSLPQISNQPQHF
16	.	TRBV14	.	TRBJ1-4	TGTGCCAGCAGCCAAGATGACGGGACATGGGATGAAAAACTGTTTTTT	CASSQDDGTWDEKLFF
14	TRBD2	TRBV20-1	few	TRBJ2-1	TGCAGTGCTAGTCGCGGGAGTTCCTACAATGAGCAGTTCTTC	CSASRGSSYNEQFF
12	.	TRBV28	once	TRBJ1-5	TGTGCCAGCACCAGGCCCAATCAGCCCCAGCATTTT	CASTRPNQPQHF
15	TRBD1	TRBV5-6	.	TRBJ1-1	TGTGCCAGCCACAGGGGATTGAAATTGAACACTGAAGCTTTCTTT	CASHRGLKLNTEAFF
13	.	TRBV20-1	.	TRBJ1-1	TGCAGTGCTAGTAGAACAGTTGCCACTGAAGCTTTCTTT	CSASRTVATEAFF
15	TRBD1	TRBV28	once	TRBJ2-7	TGTGCCAGCAGTCGCCACCAAAGAACAGGGGGGTCGCAGTACTTC	CASSRHQRTGGSQYF
14	.	TRBV11-2	.	TRBJ2-7	TGTGCCAGCAGTCAGGGGACGGAGGCCTACGAGCAGTACTTC	CASSQGTEAYEQYF
12	.	TRBV12-3/TRBV12-4	.	TRBJ2-5	TGTGCCAGCAGTTTACTCTTAGAGACCCAGTACTTC	CASSLLLETQYF
16	TRBD2	TRBV7-9	.	TRBJ2-5	TGTGCCAGCAGCTTAGAGGGACTAGCGGGGGTAGAGACCCAGTACTTC	CASSLEGLAGVETQYF
12	.	TRBV12-3/TRBV12-4	.	TRBJ1-2	TGTGCCAGCAGTTTAATGGCTTATGGCTACACCTTC	CASSLMAYGYTF
13	TRBD1	TRBV19	.	TRBJ1-6	TGTGCCAGTAGCCAGGGGGTAGATTCACCCCTCCACTTT	CASSQGVDSPLHF
15	.	TRBV5-6	.	TRBJ1-3	TGTGCCAGCAGCCCTGCGCGGGCCTCTGGAAACACCATATATTTT	CASSPARASGNTIYF
15	TRBD1	TRBV6-6	.	TRBJ1-3	TGTGCCAGCAGAACCGGACAGGGCCCTGGAAACACCATATATTTT	CASRTGQGPGNTIYF
17	.	TRBV5-3	.	TRBJ2-7	TGTGCCAGAAGCGTACGTGGGGCTCCGGCGGGATACTACGAGCAGTACTTC	CARSVRGAPAGYYEQYF
17	TRBD2	TRBV4-1	.	TRBJ2-7	TGCGCCAGCAGCCAAGGGAGCGAGGCTAGCGGGAGCTACGAGCAGTACTTC	CASSQGSEASGSYEQYF
17	TRBD2	TRBV27	once	TRBJ2-1	TGTGCCAGCTCCTCCCTTAGAGCGGGAGGGCCTGACAATGAGCAGTTCTTC	CASSSLRAGGPDNEQFF
15	.	TRBV6-4	.	TRBJ2-7	TGTGCCAGTCCTACAGGGCTGGACAGCTCCTACGAGCAGTACTTC	CASPTGLDSSYEQYF
15	.	TRBV28	.	TRBJ2-1	TGTGCCAGCAGTCCCTCCGGGACACTCCTTGGGGTGCAGTTCTTC	CASSPSGTLLGVQFF
17	TRBD1	TRBV7-6	few	TRBJ2-7	TGTGCCAGCAGCCTAGGCCCCCTCGGGACAGGGACCTACGAGCAGTACTTC	CASSLGPLGTGTYEQYF
15	TRBD1	TRBV5-4	.	TRBJ1-2	TGTGCCAGCAGCCAACAGGGGGGCGCTAACTATGGCTACACCTTC	CASSQQGGANYGYTF
15	TRBD1	TRBV6-2/TRBV6-3	.	TRBJ1-4	TGTGCCAGCAGTCGCCGGGGACAGAGGGGCGAAAAACTGTTTTTT	CASSRRGQRGEKLFF
15	.	TRBV10-1	few	TRBJ2-3	TGCGCCAGCAGTGAGTTACAGGGAAGGACAGATACGCAGTATTTT	CASSELQGRTDTQYF
15	TRBD2	TRBV18	once	TRBJ2-1	TGTGCCAGCTCACCACTCGGACTAGCGGGGGGGGAGCAGTTCTTC	CASSPLGLAGGEQFF
14	TRBD1	TRBV6-4	once	TRBJ1-2	TGTGCCAGCAGTACACAGGGGGCTTCAGGCGGCTACACCTTC	CASSTQGASGGYTF
16	.	TRBV21-1	.	TRBJ2-1	TGTGCCAGCAGCAAAGAGAAAAGCGGGAGTATAGATGAGCAGTTCTTC	CASSKEKSGSIDEQFF
13	.	TRBV18	few	TRBJ2-7	TGTGCCAGCTCACCGGTCACAATCTACGAGCAGTACTTC	CASSPVTIYEQYF
13	TRBD1	TRBV6-5	once	TRBJ1-2	TGTGCCAGCAGTTCAGCGACAGGGAAAGGCTACACCTTC	CASSSATGKGYTF
14	.	TRBV28	.	TRBJ1-1	TGTGCCAGCAGAGAATGGACAGTGGGCGAGGGAGCTTTCTTT	CASREWTVGEGAFF
17	TRBD1	TRBV4-1	.	TRBJ1-1	TGCGCCAGCAGCCCCCGACACACCCAGGGGGTGAACACTGAAGCTTTCTTT	CASSPRHTQGVNTEAFF
15	.	TRBV7-9	.	TRBJ2-2	TGTGCCAGCAGCCCTTGGGACACGAACACCGGGGAGCTGTTTTTT	CASSPWDTNTGELFF
15	.	TRBV5-1	.	TRBJ2-1	TGCGCCAGCAGCTTGCCTACTCCCAATCTCAATGAGCAGTTCTTC	CASSLPTPNLNEQFF
12	TRBD2	TRBV27	.	TRBJ2-7	TGTGCCAGCGGGACTAGCGGGGTTGAGCAGTACTTC	CASGTSGVEQYF
13	.	TRBV10-1	.	TRBJ1-1	TGCGCCAGCAGTGAGTCTAGGAACACTGAAGCTTTCTTT	CASSESRNTEAFF
17	.	TRBV6-4	.	TRBJ1-4	TGTGCCAGCAGAATAATTTCACCAGGGTCAACTAATGAAAAACTGTTTTTT	CASRIISPGSTNEKLFF
15	TRBD1	TRBV28	.	TRBJ1-6	TGTGCCAGCAGAACCGGGACAGGGGGCCTGTCACCCCTCCACTTT	CASRTGTGGLSPLHF
16	TRBD1	TRBV28	few	TRBJ2-7	TGTGCCAGCAGTCTGCCGAACAGGGGGATGGCCTACGAGCAGTACTTC	CASSLPNRGMAYEQYF
13	.	TRBV6-1	.	TRBJ1-5	TGTGCCAGCAGTGAATGGCCCAATCAGCCCCAGCATTTT	CASSEWPNQPQHF
15	.	TRBV5-1	.	TRBJ1-4	TGCGCCAGCAGCTTGGCAGGACAAGATAATGAAAAACTGTTTTTT	CASSLAGQDNEKLFF
16	TRBD1	TRBV4-1	.	TRBJ2-3	TGCGCCAGCAGCCAAGATTTCGGGTATTGGGACAGTCAGCAGTATTTT	CASSQDFGYWDSQQYF
19	TRBD1	TRBV19	.	TRBJ1-1	TGTGCCAGTACAATATGGGGTGACAGGGATCGGAGTCTTGGCACTGAAGCTTTCTTT	CASTIWGDRDRSLGTEAFF
15	.	TRBV29-1	few	TRBJ1-1	TGCAGCGTTGGGTCAGGGTGGGGCATGAACACTGAAGCTTTCTTT	CSVGSGWGMNTEAFF
14	.	TRBV4-2	.	TRBJ2-7	TGTGCCAGCAGCCTCCCTAGCATGGGCTACGAGCAGTACTTC	CASSLPSMGYEQYF
15	.	TRBV3-1/TRBV3-2	.	TRBJ1-4	TGTGCCAGCAGCGTACAGGGCAGATTCGGGGAAAAACTGTTTTTT	CASSVQGRFGEKLFF
12	.	TRBV28	.	TRBJ2-7	TGTGCCAGCAGTTTGAGTTTCTACGAGCAGTACTTC	CASSLSFYEQYF
13	.	TRBV19	.	TRBJ1-1	TGTGCCAGTAGTATAGAGGGGGGGGCTGAAGCTTTCTTT	CASSIEGGAEAFF
17	TRBD2	TRBV5-1	.	TRBJ2-1	TGCGCCAGCAGCTTGGGGACTAGCGGGGGCTCCTACAATGAGCAGTTCTTC	CASSLGTSGGSYNEQFF